This T cell receptor beta chain was captured in a study of PD-1 blockade in classical Hodgkin lymphoma (TCRdb year 2020). At the level of the whole study: Nivolumab dosing was 3 mg/kg intravenously every 2 weeks, continuing until either disease progression or unacceptable toxicity. The study used TCR beta sequencing and CyTOF to define a peripheral blood immune signature of response to PD-1 blockade in classical Hodgkin lymphoma.

Between the V and J ends, shortened by 5 bases and 5 bases respectively, the junction contains 15 bases. CDR1 SGHAT and CDR2 FQNNGV are derived from the germline V gene. The CDR3 contains 14 residues, cysteine and phenylalanine counted. Just the 42-base CDR3 DNA is kept, in frame starting at base 1. Per the publication, the time point label means: cycle 2 day 1 (C2D1) of nivolumab. Relapse after autologous stem cell transplantation had occurred in all trial patients, and cohorts A, B and C were distinguished by prior brentuximab vedotin exposure. A total of under 70 patients with relapsed/refractory classical Hodgkin lymphoma made up the trial cohort, and each patient's best overall response was complete response, partial response or progressive disease. In the multi-cohort phase II CheckMate 205 trial, trial patients received single-agent nivolumab. An independent review committee assessed best overall response using the 2007 International Working Group response criteria. PBMCs from the trial were collected at three points: immediately before nivolumab initiation (C1D1), and during therapy at cycle 2 day 1 and cycle 4 day 1. Peripheral blood was collected in 8 mL Vacutainer Cell Preparation Tubes, from which PBMCs were isolated by centrifugation and then cryopreserved.

Genomic DNA was extracted with the Qiagen DNeasy kit from unsorted PBMCs and from negatively selected CD4+ and CD8+ fractions. Using primers that anneal to V and J segments, immunoSEQ multiplex PCR amplified the TCR beta CDR3 regions. A synthetic immune receptor repertoire was used to minimize amplification bias, and any remaining bias was removed computationally after sequencing. The study's own analysis went as follows. Repertoire diversity was quantified as the Shannon entropy index using custom Python scripts. The unsorted, CD4+ and CD8+ repertoires were each analyzed separately, with the exception of combined analyses, where CD4+ and CD8+ sequences were merged in silico. Clonal expansion was defined as at least a 2-fold frequency increase after treatment relative to C1D1, with a pseudocount of 0.5 for undetected baseline clones. Singleton clones were defined as clones with 0 or 1 copy at C1D1, and non-singleton clones were defined as clones with 2 or more copies. Clones expanded in unsorted samples were assigned a CD4+, CD8+ or unknown annotation through matching of protein sequences in sorted samples from the same patient. Wilcoxon tests on paired samples were used to test changes in diversity from C1D1 to C4D1. TCRdb limited this immuneACCESS table to in-frame rearrangements with V and J called. A share of clones is missing; checked studies link under half to unresolved V genes, and the rest is unexplained. V and J calls and clone size are as listed in that table; D and trimming were resolved from the DNA. The sample records 35,000 to 55,000 clones, approximately 70% of which are singletons. Jointly, the top ten make up roughly 2.8% of the sample.

General findings and caveats noted by the study authors: Baseline TCR diversity was reported to be lower in newly diagnosed patients than in healthy donors and to be lower still in relapsed/refractory patients. Patients starting nivolumab less than 1 year after ASCT had lower diversity and were excluded from later analyses to avoid confounding by immune reconstitution. Among trial patients, those achieving complete response had baseline diversity similar to that of newly diagnosed patients, while diversity was significantly lower in partial responders and progressors. By C4D1, a significant rise was seen in CD4+ TCR diversity but not in CD8+ TCR diversity (p=0.0027 vs p=0.16), and the rise was most apparent among complete responders (p=0.02). The study was restricted to a single clinical trial cohort, and the causes of repertoire differences, possibly disease activity or prior therapy, were left undefined.

Concerning this clone itself: Its antigen is not yet known. It has no much larger one-base neighbor in the sample; base qualities were not kept.

The rearranged segments are TRBV11-2 and TRBJ1-1; the D gene is perhaps TRBD1, on 6 matching bases. Sequenced material: peripheral blood mononuclear cells (PBMCs), taken before the second cycle of nivolumab. The TCR sequence derives from a human donor with classical Hodgkin lymphoma. The CDR3 is CASSPSARGTEAFF. The DNA sequence is given as TGTGCCAGCAGCCCCTCGGCAAGGGGGACTGAAGCTTTCTTT.